The 12 T cell receptor beta chains in this list originate from one sample, sequenced in a study of Ad26.COV2.S vaccination and SARS-CoV-2 variants. Treatment given: approximately 18 received Ad26.COV2.S at low or high dose, single or two shots; 5 received placebo; per-sample allocation not given. Sample collection was performed on day 63 after the first vaccine or placebo injection. Method: immunoSEQ multiplex PCR; TCRdb's copy keeps in-frame clones and lacks some. Of about 410,000 clones in the sample, about nine tenths were seen once. The material sequenced was peripheral blood, taken in a trial of Ad26.COV2.S vaccine versus placebo. The receptors derive from a person between 18 and 65 years old who received the Ad26.COV2.S COVID-19 vaccine or a placebo.

This clone appeared once. This rearrangement joins TRBV10-1 to TRBJ1-1, with unresolved D. V lost 2 bases to trimming and J lost 2 bases, with 9 bases between them. Per the germline V gene, CDR1 is WNHNN and CDR2 is SYGVQD (reference sequence). This CDR3 is built from 14 residues. The CDR3 is CASSERKGNTEAFF. The CDR3 DNA is TGCGCCAGCAGTGAGAGAAAAGGCAACACTGAAGCTTTCTTT.

The chain links TRBV18 to TRBJ1-1; 9 nucleotides match TRBD1. Trimming cost V 6 bases and J 2 bases; bases outside gene matches: 4. The CDR3 is made up of 14 amino acids. Germline V gene sequence: CDR1 KGHSH, CDR2 LQKENI. The CDR3 spells CASSADRGNTEAFF. The CDR3, as DNA: TGTGCCAGCTCTGCGGACAGGGGAAACACTGAAGCTTTCTTT.

Details on this clone: The junction departs from germline at one end; a sequencing error may be responsible. V and J are TRBV11-2 and TRBJ2-3; D possibly corresponds to TRBD1 (5 bases). CDR1 is SGHAT and CDR2 is FQNNGV in the germline V gene. The CDR3 totals 16 residues. The CDR3 DNA follows: TGTGCCAGCAACTTAGGGGTCGCAGGTAGAGTAGATACGCAGTATTTT. It yields the protein CASNLGVAGRVDTQYF.

V gene TRBV4-1 combines with J gene TRBJ1-3, with D perhaps matching TRBD1 (5 bases). Germline V lookup: CDR1 MGHRA, CDR2 YSYEKL. The V end was cut by 3 bases, the J end by 0 bases, with 12 bases between. The CDR3 is 16 residues long. In DNA, the CDR3 is TGCGCCAGCAGCCAGCCGGGACTCAACTCTGGAAACACCATATATTTT. Its protein is CASSQPGLNSGNTIYF.

CDR3 sequence: CASTQGTGVGGYTF. In DNA form, the CDR3 reads TGTGCCAGCACTCAGGGCACAGGGGTGGGTGGCTACACCTTC. This sequence joins TRBV2 and TRBJ1-2, with 7 bases that match TRBD1. Germline values: CDR1 SNHLY, CDR2 FYNNEI. This CDR3 spans 14 amino acids. Trimming took 7 bases from V and 7 from J; bases not matched to a gene: 12.

This rearrangement joins TRBV19 to TRBJ1-5; D not resolved. Deletions cut 0 bases from V and 5 bases from J, with 11 bases between. Germline V gene sequence: CDR1 LNHDA, CDR2 SQIVND (reference sequence). The length of the CDR3 is 15 residues. CDR3 DNA sequence: TGTGCCAGTAGTATAGAACAGAACCCCTATCAGCCCCAGCATTTT. Translation gives CASSIEQNPYQPQHF.

The chain employs TRBV5-1 and TRBJ2-5; 9 positions agree with TRBD1. Trimming cost V 5 bases and J 2 bases; bases outside gene matches: 13. This CDR3 is built from 17 residues. Germline V gives CDR1 SGHRS, CDR2 YFSETQ. CDR3 coding DNA: TGCGCCAGCAGACCTGTAGGGACAGGGAAGACACAAGAGACCCAGTACTTC. This sequence encodes CASRPVGTGKTQETQYF.

V and J are TRBV2 and TRBJ2-7, with TRBD1 identical over 10 bases. CDR3 length: 18 residues. The germline gives CDR1 SNHLY, CDR2 FYNNEI. The V gene end was trimmed by 6 bases and the J gene end by 2 bases; junction bases not matched to a gene: 16. CDR3 in amino acids: CASRDRDRGSLRTYEQYF. The CDR3 DNA follows: TGTGCCAGCAGGGACCGGGACAGGGGCTCCCTGAGAACCTACGAGCAGTACTTC.

V and J are TRBV10-1 and TRBJ1-1, with D hard to call. The V gene's germline CDR1 is WNHNN and CDR2 SYGVQD (reference sequence). V gave up 3 bases and J gave up 1 base, with 6 bases separating them. The CDR3 totals 13 residues. The CDR3 is CASSDSKNTEAFF. The CDR3, as DNA: TGCGCCAGCAGTGACTCCAAGAACACTGAAGCTTTCTTT.

The chain has TRBV2 and TRBJ1-1, with D possibly TRBD1 on 6 matching bases. The germline V gene has CDR1 SNHLY and CDR2 FYNNEI. This CDR3 is built from 15 residues. The V and J ends lost 4 bases and 0 bases respectively, with 12 bases between them. The CDR3, as DNA: TGTGCCAGCAGTGCACGGCAGGGGATGAACACTGAAGCTTTCTTT. Residues: CASSARQGMNTEAFF.

The rearrangement links TRBV6-5 to TRBJ2-7; weak D call: TRBD2 (6 bases). The CDR3 length is 14 residues. V was shortened by 6 bases and J by 2 bases, with 14 bases between the two germline ends. Germline CDR1 and CDR2: MNHEY and SVGAGI. CDR3 nucleotides: TGTGCCAGCAGCCGCGGGACGGGGGCCTACGAGCAGTACTTC. It specifies CASSRGTGAYEQYF.

The rearrangement uses TRBV3-1 (or the pseudogene TRBV3-2) and TRBJ2-1; D possibly matches TRBD1 or TRBD2 (5 bases each). V was shortened by 1 base and J by 9 bases, with 19 bases between the two germline ends. The length of the CDR3 is 16 residues. Germline V gene sequence: CDR1 LGHDT, CDR2 YNNKEL (reference sequence). In DNA, the CDR3 is TGTGCCAGCAGCCAAGCAATATCAAAGGGACGCGGTGAGCAGTTCTTC. Protein: CASSQAISKGRGEQFF.